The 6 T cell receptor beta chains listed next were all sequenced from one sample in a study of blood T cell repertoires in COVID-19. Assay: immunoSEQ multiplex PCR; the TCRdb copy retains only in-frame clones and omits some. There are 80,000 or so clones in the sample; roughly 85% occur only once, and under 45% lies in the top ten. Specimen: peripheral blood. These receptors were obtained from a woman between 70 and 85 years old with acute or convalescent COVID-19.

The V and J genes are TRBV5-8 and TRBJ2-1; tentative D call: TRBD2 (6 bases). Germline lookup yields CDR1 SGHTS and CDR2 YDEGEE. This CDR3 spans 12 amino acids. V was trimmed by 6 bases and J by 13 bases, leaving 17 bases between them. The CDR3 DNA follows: TGTGCCAGCACCATGAAACTAGCCCGTCAGTTCTTC. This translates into CASTMKLARQFF.

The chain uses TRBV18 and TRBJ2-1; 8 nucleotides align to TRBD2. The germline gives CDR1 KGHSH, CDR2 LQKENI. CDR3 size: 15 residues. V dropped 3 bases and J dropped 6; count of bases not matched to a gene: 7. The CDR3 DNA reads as TGTGCCAGCTCACCGGGGCTAGCGGGTGGCAATGAGCAGTTCTTC. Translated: CASSPGLAGGNEQFF.

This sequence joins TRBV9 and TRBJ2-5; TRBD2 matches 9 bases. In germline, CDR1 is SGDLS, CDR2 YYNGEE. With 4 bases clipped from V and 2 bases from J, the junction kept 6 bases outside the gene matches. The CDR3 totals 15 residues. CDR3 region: CASSTLAGRQETQYF. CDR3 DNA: TGTGCCAGCAGCACCCTAGCGGGAAGGCAAGAGACCCAGTACTTC.

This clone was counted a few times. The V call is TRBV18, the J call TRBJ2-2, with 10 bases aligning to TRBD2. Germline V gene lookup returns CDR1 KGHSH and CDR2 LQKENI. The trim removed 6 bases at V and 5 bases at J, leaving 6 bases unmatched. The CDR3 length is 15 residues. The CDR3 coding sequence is TGTGCCAGCTCGGCTAGCGGGAGAGAAACCGGGGAGCTGTTTTTT. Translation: CASSASGRETGELFF. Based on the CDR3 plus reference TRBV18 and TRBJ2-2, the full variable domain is NAGVMQNPRHLVRRRGQEARLRCSPMKGHSHVYWYRQLPEEGLKFMVYLQKENIIDESGMPKERFSAEFPKEGPSILRIQQVVRGDSAAYFCASSASGRETGELFFGEGSRLTVL.

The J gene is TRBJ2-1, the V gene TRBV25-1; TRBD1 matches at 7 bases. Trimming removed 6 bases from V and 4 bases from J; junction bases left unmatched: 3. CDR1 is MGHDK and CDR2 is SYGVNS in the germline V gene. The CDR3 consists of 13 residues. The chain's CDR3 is CASSVGQYNEQFF. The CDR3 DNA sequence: TGTGCCAGCAGCGTGGGACAGTACAATGAGCAGTTCTTC.

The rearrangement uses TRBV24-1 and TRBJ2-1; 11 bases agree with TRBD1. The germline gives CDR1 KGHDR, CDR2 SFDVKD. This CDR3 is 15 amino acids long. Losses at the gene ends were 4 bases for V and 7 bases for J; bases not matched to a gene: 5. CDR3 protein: CATSDPGQGANEQFF. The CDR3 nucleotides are TGTGCCACCAGTGACCCCGGACAGGGGGCAAATGAGCAGTTCTTC.